These 32 T cell receptor beta chains share one sample of origin, sequenced in a study of beta chain features in type 1 diabetes. Expressed TCRB transcripts were sequenced after all isolated RNA was converted to cDNA. The protocol was immunoSEQ multiplex PCR, while the TCRdb copy is restricted to in-frame clones and leaves out a portion. The data hold about 230,000 clones, with approximately 16% observed a single time. Their cognate antigens are unknown. Study-level findings and limits: Among patients with Type 1 diabetes, TCRB CDR3s were moderately but significantly shorter in every one of the four CD4+ subsets.

Sequencing input: naive CD4+ T cells from blood. The receptors come from a man in his thirties or forties with type 1 diabetes.

This clone was seen more than once but under ten times. Here the CDR3 reads CASSQSGTLEQYF. As DNA, the CDR3 is TGCGCCAGCAGTCAATCAGGGACCCTCGAGCAGTACTTC. The J gene is TRBJ2-7, the V gene TRBV23-1, with D perhaps TRBD1 or TRBD2 (5 bases each). TRBV23-1 has ORF status, its function being uncertain. The V end lost 0 bases, the J end lost 6 bases, and 9 bases lay between the germline ends. There are 13 residues in the CDR3.

This clone was seen a few times. V usage is TRBV7-2 and J usage is TRBJ1-3; D gene uncertain. Germline V CDR1 and CDR2: SGHTA, FQGNSA. The CDR3 has 15 residues. Trimming pared 7 bases from V and 0 bases from J, leaving 13 bases between. CDR3 bases: TGTGCCAGCACCCCGGAGGGCAACTCTGGAAACACCATATATTTT. Protein sequence: CASTPEGNSGNTIYF.

The rearrangement uses TRBV28 and TRBJ2-1, with D unclear. Germline CDR1 and CDR2: MDHEN and SYDVKM. The CDR3 is 13 residues long. V was cut by 3 bases and J by 7 bases, with 10 bases left in between. CDR3 sequence reads: CASSLGHGNEQFF. CDR3 DNA: TGTGCCAGCAGTTTGGGTCACGGGAATGAGCAGTTCTTC.

This chain links TRBV5-1 with TRBJ2-7; 8 bases are shared with TRBD1. The trim removed 0 bases at V and 2 bases at J, leaving 4 bases unmatched. The germline CDR1 and CDR2 sequences are SGHRS and YFSETQ. CDR3 length equals 15 residues. The CDR3 sequence: CASSLDWDRPYEQYF. CDR3 in DNA: TGCGCCAGCAGCTTGGACTGGGACAGGCCCTACGAGCAGTACTTC.

This clone was seen a handful of times. The V gene is TRBV30, the J gene TRBJ1-2; TRBD1 matches at 10 bases. The CDR3 spans 14 residues. The germline V gene encodes CDR1 GTSNPN and CDR2 SVGIG (reference sequence). Losses at the gene ends were 6 bases for V and 2 bases for J; bases not matched to a gene: 6. This CDR3 reads CACAPGQGNYGYTF. The DNA of the CDR3 is TGTGCCTGTGCGCCGGGACAGGGGAACTATGGCTACACCTTC.

There are a few counts of this clone. The rearrangement uses TRBV2 and TRBJ2-5; D is uncertain. This CDR3 is 13 amino acids long. Germline values: CDR1 SNHLY, CDR2 FYNNEI. V was trimmed by 2 bases and J by 4 bases, leaving 8 bases between them. The CDR3 coding sequence is TGTGCCAGCAGTGAACGGCAGGCAGAGACCCAGTACTTC. Its protein product is CASSERQAETQYF.

A few counts support this clone. The V gene is TRBV25-1, the J gene TRBJ2-1; the match to TRBD2 covers 9 bases. CDR3 length equals 15 residues. The germline CDR1 and CDR2 sequences are MGHDK and SYGVNS. V gave up 1 base and J gave up 8 bases; unmatched junction bases: 6. DNA for the CDR3: TGTGCCAGCAGTGAATTTGCGGGAGGGACCCATGAGCAGTTCTTC. Protein product: CASSEFAGGTHEQFF.

V usage is TRBV7-9 and J usage is TRBJ1-5, with D possibly matching TRBD1 (6 bases). CDR3 length: 14 residues. The germline V and J ends were trimmed by 6 bases and 1 base, with 10 bases remaining between them. Germline values: CDR1 SEHNR, CDR2 FQNEAQ (reference sequence). The CDR3, as DNA: TGTGCCAGCAGTATACAGGGAAGCAATCAGCCCCAGCATTTT. Translated: CASSIQGSNQPQHF. Looking up the rest from reference TRBV7-9 and TRBJ1-5 gives the full variable domain: DTGVSQNPRHKITKRGQNVTFRCDPISEHNRLYWYRQTLGQGPEFLTYFQNEAQLEKSRLLSDRFSAERPKGSFSTLEIQRTEQGDSAMYLCASSIQGSNQPQHFGDGTRLSIL.

In its sample, this clone was seen a few times. The chain links TRBV2 to TRBJ1-2; maybe TRBD1 (6 bases). Trimming pared 6 bases from V and 2 bases from J, leaving 28 bases between. This CDR3 is 19 amino acids long. Germline V gives CDR1 SNHLY, CDR2 FYNNEI. For the CDR3, the DNA is TGTGCCAGCAGCCTATACCAATGGACAGAGCAATTGAGGAACTATGGCTACACCTTC. This translates into CASSLYQWTEQLRNYGYTF.

The chain recombines TRBV5-1 with TRBJ2-1, with 10 nucleotides matching TRBD2. Trimming took 2 bases from V and 4 from J; bases not matched to a gene: 3. CDR3 length: 15 residues. CDR1 and CDR2 from the germline V gene are SGHRS and YFSETQ. CDR3 DNA sequence: TGCGCCAGCAGCTTTGGACTAGCGGCTTACAATGAGCAGTTCTTC. Translation gives CASSFGLAAYNEQFF.

A few counts support this clone. This chain's CDR3 is CASSLRSTDTQYF. CDR3 coding DNA: TGTGCCAGCAGCCTAAGAAGCACAGATACGCAGTATTTT. The J gene is TRBJ2-3, the V gene TRBV11-2, with unresolved D. Germline CDR1 is SGHAT and CDR2 is FQNNGV. Trimming pared 5 bases from V and 0 bases from J, leaving 6 bases between. The CDR3 contains 13 residues. Using reference TRBV11-2 and TRBJ2-3 for the parts outside the CDR3, the full variable domain is EAGVAQSPRYKIIEKRQSVAFWCNPISGHATLYWYQQILGQGPKLLIQFQNNGVVDDSQLPKDRFSAERLKGVDSTLKIQPAKLEDSAVYLCASSLRSTDTQYFGPGTRLTVL.

The chain links TRBV4-1 to TRBJ2-7; 7 bases line up with TRBD1. V lost 0 bases, J lost 3 bases, and 8 bases stayed unmatched. Germline-derived CDR1 and CDR2 are MGHRA and YSYEKL. The CDR3 length is 16 residues. CDR3 protein: CASSQDMTGSRYEQYF. CDR3 sequence (DNA): TGCGCCAGCAGCCAAGATATGACAGGGAGTCGCTACGAGCAGTACTTC.

This clone was picked up a small number of times. The same CDR3 can be traced to other DNA sequences in this sample. The CDR3: CASSSETQYF. CDR3 coding DNA: TGTGCCAGCAGCTCAGAGACCCAGTACTTC. This chain uses TRBV28 with TRBJ2-5; D gene uncertain. V lost 6 bases and J 4 bases, leaving 3 bases between the germline ends. The CDR3 totals 10 residues. The germline V gene encodes CDR1 MDHEN and CDR2 SYDVKM.

The table lists this clone with a few counts. J is TRBJ2-1 and V is TRBV7-2; D ambiguous. Germline V CDR1 and CDR2: SGHTA, FQGNSA. This CDR3 spans 14 amino acids. The V end was cut by 4 bases, the J end by 5 bases, with 12 bases between. The CDR3 DNA reads TGTGCCAGCAGCTCGCGACTCGGAGACAATGAGCAGTTCTTC. Protein sequence: CASSSRLGDNEQFF.

The rearrangement uses TRBV29-1 and TRBJ2-1, with D hard to call. CDR3 length: 11 amino acids. Germline V gene data show CDR1 as SQVTM and CDR2 as ANQGSEA. V lost 3 bases and J 10 bases, leaving 10 bases between the germline ends. CDR3 protein: CSVDSLKEQFF. CDR3 sequence (DNA): TGCAGCGTTGACAGTCTCAAAGAGCAGTTCTTC.

This clone was detected only a few times. This chain links TRBV20-1 with TRBJ2-7, with D unclear. The length of the CDR3 is 11 residues. Per the germline V gene, CDR1 is DFQATT and CDR2 is SNEGSKA (reference sequence). Trimming pared 7 bases from V and 3 bases from J, leaving 10 bases between. The CDR3, as DNA: TGCAGTGTGCTGGGTAACTACGAGCAGTACTTC. Translated: CSVLGNYEQYF.

This clone was observed a few times. The chain's CDR3 is CASSLLREPQHF. CDR3 coding DNA: TGTGCCAGCAGTCTCCTTAGGGAGCCCCAGCATTTT. The rearrangement links TRBV28 to TRBJ1-5; D is ambiguous. The CDR3 is 12 amino acids. Germline V gene lookup returns CDR1 MDHEN and CDR2 SYDVKM. V was pared by 5 bases and J by 8 bases, with 10 bases between. Looking up the rest from reference TRBV28 and TRBJ1-5 gives the full variable domain: DVKVTQSSRYLVKRTGEKVFLECVQDMDHENMFWYRQDPGLGLRLIYFSYDVKMKEKGDIPEGYSVSREKKERFSLILESASTNQTSMYLCASSLLREPQHFGDGTRLSIL.

This clone was detected only a few times. This chain connects TRBV10-3 to TRBJ2-7, with a possible D match to TRBD2 (5 bases). Germline V lookup: CDR1 ENHRY, CDR2 SYGVKD. The V end was cut by 10 bases, the J end by 7 bases, with 20 bases between. CDR3 length: 13 amino acids. The CDR3 here is CATWPRATGEQYF. The DNA for the CDR3 is TGTGCCACCTGGCCCCGCGCGACGGGGGAGCAGTACTTC.

The table lists this clone with a few counts. The chain has TRBV29-1 and TRBJ2-4, with TRBD2 as a possible D gene (5 bases). The CDR3 extends over 13 amino acids. CDR1 is SQVTM and CDR2 is ANQGSEA in the germline V gene. Trimming took off 6 bases at V and 8 bases at J, with 17 bases between the two ends. CDR3 bases: TGCAGCGTCGCAACTAGGAATAAAGACATTCAGTACTTC. Translation: CSVATRNKDIQYF.

This sequence joins TRBV9 and TRBJ2-6; D is unclear. Trimming took 4 bases from V and 1 from J, leaving 18 bases between them. The CDR3 is made up of 18 amino acids. Germline V gives CDR1 SGDLS, CDR2 YYNGEE. The CDR3 bases are TGTGCCAGCAGCCCCCGGCACGCACCTTCATCTGGGGCCAACGTCCTGACTTTC. Its translation is CASSPRHAPSSGANVLTF.

This sequence joins TRBV7-9 and TRBJ2-3; perhaps TRBD2 as D (5 bases). V was clipped by 0 bases and J by 2 bases, with 9 bases between them. The CDR3 loop spans 15 amino acids. Germline CDR1 SEHNR, CDR2 FQNEAQ (reference sequence). CDR3 coding DNA: TGTGCCAGCAGCTTAGCGAGGGCCGACACAGATACGCAGTATTTT. Translating gives CASSLARADTDTQYF.

The J gene is TRBJ2-2, the V gene TRBV4-1, with 9 bases that match TRBD1. Germline trimming cut 5 bases from V and 0 bases from J; bases unmatched to any gene: 1. The CDR3 is 15 residues long. Germline V gene lookup returns CDR1 MGHRA and CDR2 YSYEKL. CDR3: CASSWTGANTGELFF. For the CDR3, the DNA is TGCGCCAGCAGCTGGACAGGGGCGAACACCGGGGAGCTGTTTTTT.

The gene calls are TRBV25-1 and TRBJ2-7, with TRBD1 matching over 11 bases. The CDR3 is made up of 14 amino acids. The germline gives CDR1 MGHDK, CDR2 SYGVNS. V dropped 4 bases and J dropped 7; count of bases not matched to a gene: 6. The CDR3, as DNA: TGTGCCAGCAGTGGCGGACAGGGGGCCTGGGAGCAGTACTTC. Protein: CASSGGQGAWEQYF.

The V and J genes are TRBV4-2 and TRBJ2-3; D is perhaps TRBD2 (6 bases). Germline V gene sequence: CDR1 LGHNA, CDR2 YNFKEQ. V shed 0 bases and J shed 4 bases, with 14 bases lying between them. This CDR3 is 16 amino acids long. DNA of the CDR3: TGTGCCAGCAGCCAAGAAAGGGACTCAAATCCAGATACGCAGTATTTT. It is translated as CASSQERDSNPDTQYF.

On this clone: The same CDR3 is also encoded by other DNA sequences in this sample. The V and J genes are TRBV5-1 and TRBJ2-1; 14 bases are shared with TRBD2. Germline V gene lookup returns CDR1 SGHRS and CDR2 YFSETQ. The CDR3 spans 15 residues. V trimming: 4 bases; J trimming: 7 bases; junction bases outside the gene matches: 4. CDR3 DNA: TGCGCCAGCAGCCTCGGGACTAGCGGGAGAAATGAGCAGTTCTTC. It yields the protein CASSLGTSGRNEQFF.

In this sample, this clone turned up a few times. The chain has TRBV2 and TRBJ1-2; D remains unclear. Trimming took 4 bases from V and 6 from J, leaving 9 bases between them. This CDR3 is 12 amino acids long. The V gene's germline CDR1 is SNHLY and CDR2 FYNNEI. The CDR3 DNA sequence: TGTGCCAGCAGTGCCGAAGGCCATGGCTACACCTTC. It encodes CASSAEGHGYTF.

This rearrangement joins TRBV18 to TRBJ2-5; D might be TRBD1 (5 bases). Germline assignment: CDR1 KGHSH and CDR2 LQKENI. Between the trimmed V and J ends, which lost 2 bases and 4 bases, there was a span of 14 bases. There are 15 residues in the CDR3. The CDR3 nucleotides are TGTGCCAGCTCACCAGGGGCTGTTTCTGGAGAGACCCAGTACTTC. Encoded protein: CASSPGAVSGETQYF.

This clone was seen only a few times. V gene TRBV5-1 combines with J gene TRBJ2-7; D gene ambiguous. The V end lost 0 bases, the J end lost 2 bases, and 6 bases lay between the germline ends. This CDR3 comprises 13 residues. The germline CDR1 and CDR2 sequences are SGHRS and YFSETQ. The chain's CDR3 is CASSLEQPYEQYF. The CDR3 DNA reads as TGCGCCAGCAGCTTGGAACAGCCCTACGAGCAGTACTTC.

This clone has a handful of counts. This chain connects TRBV30 to TRBJ2-2; D unclear. CDR1 is GTSNPN and CDR2 is SVGIG in the germline V gene (reference sequence). The CDR3 extends over 13 amino acids. Between the trimmed V and J ends, which lost 0 bases and 5 bases, there was a span of 7 bases. As DNA, the CDR3 is TGTGCCTGGAGTGTTGCAGAAACCGGGGAGCTGTTTTTT. This sequence encodes CAWSVAETGELFF.

This clone was seen a handful of times. The chain has TRBV2 and TRBJ2-7; no reliable D call. Between the trimmed V and J ends, which lost 4 bases and 7 bases, there was a span of 14 bases. This CDR3 comprises 13 residues. From germline, CDR1 is SNHLY and CDR2 FYNNEI. CDR3 DNA sequence: TGTGCCAGCAGTGCTGGCAACCTGGGGGAGCAGTACTTC. Its translation is CASSAGNLGEQYF. The whole variable domain, remainder taken from reference TRBV2 and TRBJ2-7, is EPEVTQTPSHQVTQMGQEVILRCVPISNHLYFYWYRQILGQKVEFLVSFYNNEISEKSEIFDDQFSVERPDGSNFTLKIRSTKLEDSAMYFCASSAGNLGEQYFGPGTRLTVT.

J is TRBJ2-1 and V is TRBV11-2; TRBD1 agrees at 7 bases. The V and J ends lost 8 bases and 9 bases, in that order; junction bases with no gene match: 4. The CDR3 covers 11 residues. The germline gives CDR1 SGHAT, CDR2 FQNNGV. In DNA, the CDR3 is TGTGCCAGCGAGGGGGCGGTTGAGCAGTTCTTC. It translates to CASEGAVEQFF.

This clone was found a few times. The CDR3 here is CASSVGGQAPDQETQYF. Here the CDR3 DNA reads TGTGCCAGCAGCGTCGGGGGACAGGCCCCCGACCAAGAGACCCAGTACTTC. The chain carries TRBV9 and TRBJ2-5; 8 bases agree with TRBD1. The CDR3 has 17 residues. V shed 2 bases and J 0 bases; nucleotides not matched to a gene: 9. CDR1 SGDLS and CDR2 YYNGEE come from the germline V gene.